These T cell receptor beta chains were read from a single sample in a study of shared clonotypes between healthy human individuals. TCRdb's table, derived via immunoSEQ multiplex PCR, lists solely in-frame clones and lacks some. The sample carries about a million clones, about 75% recorded once. Material for sequencing was memory CD4+ T cells sorted from blood. The receptors stem from a man between 18 and 35 years old in good health. Each CDR3 is given with its conserved first and last residue.

j_call: TRBJ2-2; v_call: TRBV10-3; cdr3_aa: CAVAVGGGTGELFF
j_call: TRBJ2-7; v_call: TRBV30; cdr3_aa: CAWSSRGRTNEQYF
j_call: TRBJ2-5; v_call: TRBV7-2; cdr3_aa: CASSAGGSGRSETQYF
j_call: TRBJ1-1; v_call: TRBV6-1; cdr3_aa: CASSDSGGRRLRNTEAFF
j_call: TRBJ2-3; v_call: TRBV10-3; cdr3_aa: CAIRPGTSRSTDTQYF
j_call: TRBJ2-4; v_call: TRBV18; cdr3_aa: CASSPRNGGGRSAKNIQYF
j_call: TRBJ2-3; v_call: TRBV5-1; cdr3_aa: CASCPALSSTDTQYF
j_call: TRBJ1-3; v_call: TRBV27; cdr3_aa: CASSRDRSSGNTIYF
j_call: TRBJ2-7; v_call: TRBV6-5; cdr3_aa: CASSYWQGNEQYF
j_call: TRBJ2-1; v_call: TRBV2; cdr3_aa: CASKPGQSYNEQFF
j_call: TRBJ2-7; v_call: TRBV5-1; cdr3_aa: CASSLTGTYEQYF
j_call: TRBJ2-1; v_call: TRBV4-1; cdr3_aa: CASSPTSGRNEQFF
j_call: TRBJ2-5; v_call: TRBV5-1; cdr3_aa: CASSLDSGSLETQYF